These T cell receptor beta chains were read from a single sample in a study of shared clonotypes between healthy human individuals. Libraries were prepared by immunoSEQ multiplex PCR; TCRdb keeps only in-frame clonotypes and omits some of them. The repertoire consists of around 2.1 million clones, with about 93% occurring once and the leading ten covering 1.5% to 2%. Sequenced sample: naive CD8+ T cells from PBMCs. These receptors were obtained from a man between 18 and 35 years old in good health. Some clones in this sample may be carry-over from other donors' samples. The CDR3 runs from the conserved cysteine through the conserved F or W. The D gene is left open where the match is weak. For some rows the clone size is stated as once, few or many, or as a class when expanded; others skip it.

CDR3 DNA	CDR3 protein	clone size	V gene	J gene	D gene
TGCAGCGTTGGTATCGGGACAGGGACAACCTACGAGCAGTACTTC	CSVGIGTGTTYEQYF	.	TRBV29-1	TRBJ2-7	TRBD1
TGTGCCAGCAGGCCCACGGACAGCACAGATACGCAGTATTTT	CASRPTDSTDTQYF	.	TRBV28	TRBJ2-3	.
TGTGCCGTACGAGAAAGTCCCGGGGAGCTGTTTTTT	CAVRESPGELFF	.	TRBV15	TRBJ2-2	.
TGTGCCAGTAGTCCCGGACAGGGGGCCCTAAGGAATGGCTACACCTTC	CASSPGQGALRNGYTF	.	TRBV19	TRBJ1-2	TRBD1
TGTGCCAGCAGCCCCGCAGAGAACACTGAAGCTTTCTTT	CASSPAENTEAFF	.	TRBV13	TRBJ1-1	.
TGTGCCAGCAGCGCCTCGGGGGTCAGGGGATACGCTGAAGCTTTCTTT	CASSASGVRGYAEAFF	once	TRBV9	TRBJ1-1	.
TGCGCCAGCACCATAGGGTACAACGAGCAGTACTTC	CASTIGYNEQYF	.	TRBV10-2	TRBJ2-7	.
TGTGCCAGCAGCTTATTTTTATCTTGGGGACAGGGGAACACCGGGGAGCTGTTTTTT	CASSLFLSWGQGNTGELFF	.	TRBV7-6	TRBJ2-2	TRBD1
TGTGCCAGCAGGGGACTAGCGGTGAACACCGGGGAGCTGTTTTTT	CASRGLAVNTGELFF	.	TRBV2	TRBJ2-2	TRBD2
TGTGCCAGCAGCTTAGGGTCAAACAACAGGGGGCATATCACCGGGGAGCTGTTTTTT	CASSLGSNNRGHITGELFF	.	TRBV11-3	TRBJ2-2	TRBD1
TGCGCCAGCAGCCTTCAGGGGACCCTAACTAACACTGAAGCTTTCTTT	CASSLQGTLTNTEAFF	.	TRBV5-1	TRBJ1-1	.
TGTGCCAGCAGTTTGGTCGGGACAGCCTACGAGCAGTACTTC	CASSLVGTAYEQYF	.	TRBV28	TRBJ2-7	TRBD1
TGTGCCAGCAGCCAAGATTGGGGGATGGCCAGCACAGATACGCAGTATTTT	CASSQDWGMASTDTQYF	.	TRBV14	TRBJ2-3	.
TGCAGCGTTTTATCATCAGGGGCCCCCTACGAGCAGTACTTC	CSVLSSGAPYEQYF	.	TRBV29-1	TRBJ2-7	.
TGTGCCACCAGGACTGGAAACACCATATATTTT	CATRTGNTIYF	.	TRBV2	TRBJ1-3	.
TGTGCCAGCTCAACCGGGACTACATTTCTTGAGACCCAGTACTTC	CASSTGTTFLETQYF	.	TRBV18	TRBJ2-5	TRBD2
TGTGCCAGCAGCTTGGGACTGTCCCCGGATGAGCAGTTCTTC	CASSLGLSPDEQFF	.	TRBV5-6	TRBJ2-1	.
TGTGCCAGCAGCTTACCGGGACAGGGAAATGAAAAACTGTTTTTT	CASSLPGQGNEKLFF	.	TRBV13	TRBJ1-4	TRBD1
TGTGCCAGCAGGATGGGAGACACTGAAGCTTTCTTT	CASRMGDTEAFF	.	TRBV7-9	TRBJ1-1	.
TGTGCCAGCAGCTCCGTAGCGGGAGGAGAGACCCAGTACTTC	CASSSVAGGETQYF	.	TRBV5-6	TRBJ2-5	TRBD2
TGTGCCAGCAGTTTGGCACAGGGGGGCACCGGGGAGCTGTTTTTT	CASSLAQGGTGELFF	.	TRBV28	TRBJ2-2	TRBD1
TGTGCCAGCAGGTACCGGGTCGGGGGTATCTACGAGCAGTACTTC	CASRYRVGGIYEQYF	.	TRBV28	TRBJ2-7	.
TGCGCCAGCAGCTTCATGGGAGCGACCTCCTACGAGCAGTACTTC	CASSFMGATSYEQYF	.	TRBV4-3	TRBJ2-7	.
TGTGCCAGTACTAGGGACAGGGAAACCTTTAACACTGAAGCTTTCTTT	CASTRDRETFNTEAFF	.	TRBV19	TRBJ1-1	TRBD1